This TCR beta chain was retrieved from a study of blood T cell repertoires in COVID-19. Study-wide context: Acute and convalescent COVID-19 samples came from the United States, Italy and Spain.

Per the original data handling: Estimation of nucleated cell counts was performed using reference gene primer amplification. Measured with immunoSEQ multiplex PCR; TCRdb has only the in-frame clones, and not every one. V, J and clone size are those of that table, while D and trimming were read from the DNA. The sample gives about 140,000 clones, approximately 83% of which show up once; about 8% is in the top ten. Looked up from germline, CDR1 is LGHDT and CDR2 is YNNKEL (reference sequence). The CDR3 covers 24 residues. Unmatched junction bases numbered 33, after V lost 0 bases and J lost 5 bases. Sequences were obtained from peripheral blood. The chain uses TRBV3-1 (or the pseudogene TRBV3-2) and TRBJ2-5, with 7 bases matching TRBD2. The clonotype originates from a human donor in a cohort sampled during active COVID-19. CDR3: CASSQDSDRIGGFVSSGIRETQYF. The CDR3 region has the DNA TGTGCCAGCAGCCAAGATTCAGACAGAATCGGGGGGTTCGTATCATCGGGGATTCGGGAGACCCAGTACTTC.